This T cell receptor (beta chain) was observed in a study of PD-L1 blockade in urothelial cancer. The wider study: Analyzed time points were 3 weeks (second dose) and 6 weeks after therapy began. Among blood samples, the median T cell count was about 130,000.

Study conclusions and caveats: Patients with below-median pretreatment blood clonality survived longer.

Generated by immunoSEQ multiplex PCR, the TCRdb table keeps only in-frame clones and is missing some. In the table there are 35,000 to 45,000 clones, approximately 90% of which are singletons. This CDR3 spans 13 amino acids. With V trimmed by 6 bases and J by 1 base, 2 bases remained unmatched. Germline V gives CDR1 SNHLY, CDR2 FYNNEI. With regard to this clone: Its specificity is not known.

This sample comprised PBMCs, obtained around atezolizumab (anti-PD-L1) treatment. The J gene is TRBJ2-5, the V gene TRBV2; 7 positions agree with TRBD1. This receptor was identified in a woman aged 55-69 years with urothelial cancer. The CDR3 DNA reads as TGTGCCAGCAGGACAGGGCTCCAAGAGACCCAGTACTTC. It is translated as CASRTGLQETQYF. The full variable domain, its missing parts supplied by reference TRBV2 and TRBJ2-5, is EPEVTQTPSHQVTQMGQEVILRCVPISNHLYFYWYRQILGQKVEFLVSFYNNEISEKSEIFDDQFSVERPDGSNFTLKIRSTKLEDSAMYFCASRTGLQETQYFGPGTRLLVL.